The 8 T cell receptor beta chains presented below share a single source sample, sequenced in a study of T cell responses to AZD1222 COVID-19 vaccine. TCRdb keeps only in-frame clones here, not all; method: immunoSEQ multiplex PCR. The repertoire holds about 21,000 clones, with about 80% as singletons. Sample: peripheral blood, taken on day 0 of AZD1222 vaccination. The receptors were sampled from an adult in good health.

This clone was detected a few times. This chain uses TRBV27 with TRBJ2-3, with 9 bases that match TRBD2. J lost 5 bases, V lost 2 bases, and 8 bases had no gene match. From germline, CDR1 is MNHEY and CDR2 SMNVEV (reference sequence). The CDR3 totals 16 residues. CDR3 residues: CASSLMQRGVEDTQYF. CDR3 bases: TGTGCCAGCAGTTTAATGCAGCGGGGGGTGGAAGATACGCAGTATTTT.

The rearrangement joins TRBV13 to TRBJ2-7, with TRBD2 identical over 9 bases. After removal of 3 bases from V and 4 bases from J, the junction contained 4 bases not matched to a gene. The CDR3 runs 14 residues. Germline CDR1 PRHDT, CDR2 FYEKMQ (reference sequence). The CDR3 loop is CASSFRSGRYEQYF. The CDR3 region has the DNA TGTGCCAGCAGCTTCCGTAGCGGGAGATACGAGCAGTACTTC.

This chain joins TRBV7-3 and TRBJ1-1; 7 nucleotides line up with TRBD1. Unmatched junction bases numbered 3, after V lost 4 bases and J lost 4 bases. CDR1 is SGHTA and CDR2 is FQGTGA in the germline V gene. CDR3 length equals 13 residues. The CDR3 reads CASSSDRFTEAFF. The CDR3 DNA sequence: TGTGCCAGCAGCTCGGACAGGTTCACTGAAGCTTTCTTT.

The chain employs TRBV12-3 or TRBV12-4 and TRBJ1-2; TRBD1 matches 7 bases. V lost 5 bases and J lost 4; bases outside the gene matches: 4. The CDR3 has 13 residues. The CDR3 sequence: CASSTDRVYGYTF. The CDR3, as DNA: TGTGCCAGCAGTACTGACAGGGTCTATGGCTACACCTTC.

The chain employs TRBV9 and TRBJ2-3; D remains unclear. The length of the CDR3 is 16 residues. Germline V gene sequence: CDR1 SGDLS, CDR2 YYNGEE. The germline V and J ends were trimmed by 0 bases and 0 bases, with 11 bases remaining between them. CDR3 nucleotide sequence: TGTGCCAGCAGCGTAGGTGGCGTACCTAGCACAGATACGCAGTATTTT. Residues: CASSVGGVPSTDTQYF. The full variable domain, its missing parts supplied by reference TRBV9 and TRBJ2-3, is DSGVTQTPKHLITATGQRVTLRCSPRSGDLSVYWYQQSLDQGLQFLIQYYNGEERAKGNILERFSAQQFPDLHSELNLSSLELGDSALYFCASSVGGVPSTDTQYFGPGTRLTVL.

V is TRBV9 and J is TRBJ2-1; the D call may be TRBD1 or TRBD2 (6 bases each). The CDR3 contains 16 residues. The V end was cut by 1 base, the J end by 4 bases, with 15 bases between. From germline, CDR1 is SGDLS and CDR2 YYNGEE. CDR3 in DNA: TGTGCCAGCAGCGTAATGGGGGGCTACGGATACAATGAGCAGTTCTTC. Translation: CASSVMGGYGYNEQFF.

In its sample, this clone was seen a few times. The chain couples TRBV28 to TRBJ1-5; no clear D gene. The CDR3 has 16 residues. V gave up 4 bases and J gave up 0 bases, with 13 bases separating them. Germline loops: CDR1 MDHEN, CDR2 SYDVKM. CDR3 bases: TGTGCCAGCAGTTCGGAGACGGAGTATAGCAATCAGCCCCAGCATTTT. Its protein product is CASSSETEYSNQPQHF.

A few counts support this clone. This chain connects TRBV24-1 to TRBJ2-2; 12 bases are shared with TRBD2. Per germline, CDR1 KGHDR and CDR2 SFDVKD. With V trimmed by 5 bases and J by 5 bases, 2 bases remained unmatched. The CDR3 runs 15 residues. Here the CDR3 reads CATSGLAGGTGELFF. CDR3 coding DNA: TGTGCCACCAGTGGCCTAGCGGGAGGGACCGGGGAGCTGTTTTTT.